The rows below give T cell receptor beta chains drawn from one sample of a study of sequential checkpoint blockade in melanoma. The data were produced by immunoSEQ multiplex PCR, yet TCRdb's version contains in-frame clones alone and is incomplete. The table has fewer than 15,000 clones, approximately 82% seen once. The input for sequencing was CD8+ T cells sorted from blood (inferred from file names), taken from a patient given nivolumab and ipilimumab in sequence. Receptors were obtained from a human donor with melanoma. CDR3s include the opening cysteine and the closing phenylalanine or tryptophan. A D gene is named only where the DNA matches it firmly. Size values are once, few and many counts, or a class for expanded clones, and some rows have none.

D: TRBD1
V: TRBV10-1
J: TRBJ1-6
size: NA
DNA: TGCGCCAGCAGCCCCGGGACAGGGTCCTATTCACCCCTCCACTTT
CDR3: CASSPGTGSYSPLHF

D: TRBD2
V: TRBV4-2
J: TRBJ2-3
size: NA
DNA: TGTGCCAGCAGCCAAGAGGGACTAGCACCCGATACGCAGTATTTT
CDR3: CASSQEGLAPDTQYF

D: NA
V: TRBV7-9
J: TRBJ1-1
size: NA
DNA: TGTGCCAGCGTCCCCCAGCTAGGGGTGAACACTGAAGCTTTCTTT
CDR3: CASVPQLGVNTEAFF

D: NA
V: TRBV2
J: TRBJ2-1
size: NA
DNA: TGTGCCAGCAGAGAGGATTCTAGCTCCTACAATGAGCAGTTCTTC
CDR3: CASREDSSSYNEQFF

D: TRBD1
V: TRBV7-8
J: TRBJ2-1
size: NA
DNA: TGTGCCAGCGGGCCAAGACAGGGGGCGAATGAGCAGTTCTTC
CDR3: CASGPRQGANEQFF

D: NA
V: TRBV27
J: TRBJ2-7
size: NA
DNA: TGTGCCAGCAGTATATCTAGCGCGATCTACTACGAGCAGTACTTC
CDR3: CASSISSAIYYEQYF

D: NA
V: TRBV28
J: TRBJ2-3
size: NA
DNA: TGTGCCATCGAACGGGGCAGGGGAAGCACAGATACGCAGTATTTT
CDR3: CAIERGRGSTDTQYF

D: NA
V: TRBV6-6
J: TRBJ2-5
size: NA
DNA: TGTGCCAGCAGTTACCGGGACTCCCAAGAGACCCAGTACTTC
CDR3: CASSYRDSQETQYF

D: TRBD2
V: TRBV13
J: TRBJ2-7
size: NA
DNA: TGTGCCAGCAGCTTAGAGGGACTAGCGCGCGAGCAGTACTTC
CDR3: CASSLEGLAREQYF

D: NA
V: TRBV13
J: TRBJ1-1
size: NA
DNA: TGTGCCAGCAGCTTCTCGACGGCAGGGTCATCTGAAGCTTTCTTT
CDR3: CASSFSTAGSSEAFF

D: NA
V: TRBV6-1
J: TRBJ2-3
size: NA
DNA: TGTGCCAGCAGTGAACTCAGACAGGCTAGCACAGATACGCAGTATTTT
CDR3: CASSELRQASTDTQYF

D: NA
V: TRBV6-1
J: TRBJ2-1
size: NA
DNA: TGTACCAGCACCAAGGGGCCGGAGAATGAGCAGTTCTTC
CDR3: CTSTKGPENEQFF

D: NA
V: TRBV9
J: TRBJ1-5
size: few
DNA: TGTGCCAGCAGCGCCAATCAGGGTCAGCCCCAGCATTTT
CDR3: CASSANQGQPQHF

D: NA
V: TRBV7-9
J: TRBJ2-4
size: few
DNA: TGTGCCAGCAGCTCACTCCTGACAGGCGGTAACATTCAGTACTTC
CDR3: CASSSLLTGGNIQYF

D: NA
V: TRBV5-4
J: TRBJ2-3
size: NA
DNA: TGTGCCAGCAGCTCAATACTATACGGGGATACGCAGTATTTT
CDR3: CASSSILYGDTQYF

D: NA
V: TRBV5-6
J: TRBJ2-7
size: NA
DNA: TGTGCCAGCAGCTTGGGACAGCACTACGAGCAGTACTTC
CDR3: CASSLGQHYEQYF

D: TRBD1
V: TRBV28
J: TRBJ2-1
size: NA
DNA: TGTGCCAGCAGTTATCCGGGACAGGGGGCCGACAATGAGCAGTTCTTC
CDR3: CASSYPGQGADNEQFF

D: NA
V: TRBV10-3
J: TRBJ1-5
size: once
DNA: TGTGCCACCTGGGGTGAGGAGGGTCAGCCCCAGCATTTT
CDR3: CATWGEEGQPQHF